This T cell receptor (beta chain) was profiled in a study of blood T cell repertoires in COVID-19. This CDR3 is built from 15 residues. With V trimmed by 5 bases and J by 2 bases, 3 bases remained unmatched. CDR1 and CDR2 from the germline V gene are SGHNT and YENEEA. Authors' methods: Estimation of nucleated cell counts relied on the amplification of reference gene primers. Sequencing used immunoSEQ multiplex PCR; TCRdb keeps in-frame clones, though not all of them. The D gene and trimming were derived from the DNA, and the V and J assignments and clone size from that table. There are more than 300,000 clones in the sample; about nine tenths occur only once, and over 3.5% lies in the top ten.

The TCR comes from a man aged 25-40 years who had recovered from COVID-19. Sequencing was carried out using PBMCs or T cells enriched from blood (not recorded which). The chain joins TRBV11-3 to TRBJ2-3; TRBD2 matches at 11 bases. The CDR3 DNA is TGTGCCAGCAGCAGGACTAGCGGGTTCACAGATACGCAGTATTTT. Translated, it gives CASSRTSGFTDTQYF.